The 23 T cell receptor beta chains given below trace back to one sample, sequenced in a study of molecular identifiers for immune sequencing clone quantification. TCRdb reanalysed the PCR reads using MiXCR and keeps one entry per CDR3 protein. Of 600,000 to 650,000 distinct CDR3 sequences listed, about 20% are singletons. Sequencing used naive CD8+ T cells from blood, with Jurkat cell RNA spiked in. Noted subset: FACS-sorted CD8+CD4-CCR7+CD45RA+ naive T cells. These TCRs come from a human donor in good health. Some libraries in this study had Jurkat cell RNA spiked in.

This clonotype has ten or more counts. The chain recombines TRBV5-5 with TRBJ1-1, with 7 nucleotides matching TRBD1. Unmatched junction bases numbered 5, after V lost 0 bases and J lost 0 bases. CDR3 length equals 16 residues. The germline CDR1 and CDR2 sequences are SGHKS and YYEKEE (reference sequence). This chain's CDR3 is CASSLETGNVNTEAFF. The CDR3 DNA follows: TGTGCCAGCAGCTTGGAGACAGGGAATGTGAACACTGAAGCTTTCTTT.

This clonotype was counted a single time. This may be a read error: a much more frequent sequence differs by one nucleotide. The conserved closing phenylalanine or tryptophan is absent in this CDR3, likely reflecting a read error. Because the CDR3's place on the DNA is in doubt, the DNA is left out and the CDR3 is given as listed by TCRdb. CDR3 region: CISVPEALAAGGLSTDTQYL. The gene calls are TRBV7-5 and TRBJ2-3; TRBD2, the D gene given by the table, was not confirmed from the DNA. TRBV7-5 is termed a pseudogene. The CDR3 totals 20 residues, both ends included.

Notes on this clonotype: It may be a read error: a sequence one base away is much more abundant. The chain carries TRBV7-6 and TRBJ1-4; unclear D gene. This CDR3 has 12 amino acids. The germline CDR1 and CDR2 sequences are SGHVS and FNYEAQ. DNA of the CDR3: TGTGCCAGCAGCCCCGGCCCGGGCAAACTGGTTTTT. This codes for CASSPGPGKLVF.

The sample holds many counts of this clonotype. V gene TRBV9 combines with J gene TRBJ2-7; 8 bases line up with TRBD2. J gave up 4 bases and V 2 bases, and 8 bases lay outside the gene matches. Germline V lookup: CDR1 SGDLS, CDR2 YYNGEE. This CDR3 is built from 15 residues. The CDR3 sequence: CASSVAGGGGYEQYF. The DNA of the CDR3 is TGTGCCAGCAGCGTGGCGGGAGGTGGGGGGTACGAGCAGTACTTC.

The gene calls are TRBV10-3 and TRBJ2-1, with 12 bases identical to TRBD2. V gave up 6 bases and J gave up 8 bases; unmatched junction bases: 8. This CDR3 comprises 15 residues. The germline gives CDR1 ENHRY, CDR2 SYGVKD. CDR3 coding DNA: TGTGCCATCAGCGAACCTTGGACTAGCGGGGATGAGCAGTTCTTC. This codes for CAISEPWTSGDEQFF.

This clonotype was counted many times. The rearrangement uses TRBV27 and TRBJ1-5, with 8 bases matching TRBD1. The CDR3 is 14 residues long. The germline gives CDR1 MNHEY, CDR2 SMNVEV (reference sequence). The V gene end was trimmed by 5 bases and the J gene end by 7 bases; junction bases not matched to a gene: 7. CDR3 DNA sequence: TGTGCCAGCAGTCCCGGACAGGGAGGACAGCCCCAGCATTTT. Translating it yields CASSPGQGGQPQHF.

A remark on this clonotype: A much larger clone sits a single nucleotide away, making a read error possible. The rearrangement uses TRBV10-3 and TRBJ1-1; tentatively, D is TRBD1 (6 bases). Germline V gives CDR1 ENHRY, CDR2 SYGVKD. The CDR3 length is 14 residues. This chain's CDR3 is CAISYDRLNTKAFF. The CDR3 bases are TGTGCCATCAGTTACGACAGGTTGAACACTAAAGCTTTCTTT.

This clonotype was seen at least ten times. This chain links TRBV27 with TRBJ1-1; 7 bases agree with TRBD1. V lost 7 bases to trimming and J lost 0 bases; unmatched junction nucleotides: 2. Germline V lookup: CDR1 MNHEY, CDR2 SMNVEV (reference sequence). The CDR3 is 13 residues long. The CDR3 loop is CASKTGMNTEAFF. Written as DNA, the CDR3 is TGTGCCAGCAAGACAGGGATGAACACTGAAGCTTTCTTT.

A remark on this clonotype: A read error may explain this, as a much larger clone is one base away. The chain combines TRBV30 with TRBJ1-1; D gene unclear. In germline, CDR1 is GTSNPN, CDR2 SVGIG (reference sequence). The V end was cut by 5 bases, the J end by 4 bases, with 17 bases between. The CDR3 has 14 residues. The CDR3 sequence: CAWSHGRISTEAFF. The CDR3 bases are TGTGCCTGGTCTCATGGGAGAATAAGCACTGAAGCTTTCTTT.

This clonotype showed up many times. The chain joins TRBV6-6 to TRBJ2-3, with 7 positions matching TRBD2. CDR3 length equals 15 residues. Trimming at V came to 4 bases and at J to 0 bases, leaving 4 bases not matched to a gene. Looked up from germline, CDR1 is MNHNY and CDR2 is SVGAGI (reference sequence). The CDR3 coding sequence is TGTGCCAGCAGTTGGGACTACCAAAGCACAGATACGCAGTATTTT. The encoded protein is CASSWDYQSTDTQYF.

This clonotype was counted between two and nine times. The chain is built from TRBV30 and TRBJ2-2; possible D gene TRBD2, 6 bases. Germline V CDR1 and CDR2: GTSNPN, SVGIG (reference sequence). The CDR3 runs to 13 residues. V shed 7 bases and J shed 4 bases, with 13 bases lying between them. CDR3 nucleotides: TGTGCCTTGACTAGTACGAGCACCGGGGAGCTGTTTTTT. Residues: CALTSTSTGELFF.

CDR3 in amino acids: CASSEFKGGVINYGYTF. The CDR3 DNA reads as TGTGCCAGCAGTGAATTTAAAGGGGGTGTAATTAACTATGGCTACACCTTC. The chain couples TRBV2 to TRBJ1-2; D possibly corresponds to TRBD1 (6 bases). The CDR3 sequence is 17 residues long. CDR1 and CDR2 (germline): SNHLY, FYNNEI. Between the trimmed V and J ends, which lost 2 bases and 1 base, there was a span of 17 bases.

This clonotype was counted ten times or more. The CDR3 DNA sequence: TGTGCCAGCAGCCTACTACCCGGACTAGCGGAGGGGACAGATACGCAGTATTTT. Residues: CASSLLPGLAEGTDTQYF. This chain connects TRBV4-2 to TRBJ2-3; 10 positions match TRBD2. Germline CDR1 is LGHNA and CDR2 is YNFKEQ. The CDR3 is made up of 18 amino acids. J gave up 3 bases and V 4 bases, and 13 bases lay outside the gene matches.

The chain links TRBV21-1 to TRBJ2-1. TRBV21-1 is recorded as a pseudogene. The CDR3 has 14 residues. CDR3 protein: CASSKGGEDNEQFF. The CDR3, as DNA: TGTGCCAGCAGCAAAGGAGGCGAGGACAATGAGCAGTTCTTC.

This clonotype appeared many times. The chain couples TRBV12-3 or TRBV12-4 to TRBJ2-5, with a tentative D call TRBD1 (5 bases). The CDR3 runs to 15 residues. V was cut by 5 bases and J by 0 bases, with 13 bases left in between. The CDR3 coding sequence is TGTGCCAGCAGTAGCCATGCAGGGCACCAAGAGACCCAGTACTTC. Its protein product is CASSSHAGHQETQYF.

This clonotype has a count of ten or more. J is TRBJ1-4 and V is TRBV4-3; TRBD1 is a possible D gene (6 bases). CDR3 size: 15 residues. CDR1 LGHNA and CDR2 YSLEER come from the germline V gene. Trimming took 1 base from V and 8 from J, leaving 14 bases between them. The CDR3 nucleotides are TGCGCCAGCAGCCAAGTCAGGGGAGGCTACGAAAAACTGTTTTTT. Encoded protein: CASSQVRGGYEKLFF.

This clonotype appeared many times. The chain employs TRBV6-1 and TRBJ2-7; D is unresolved. This CDR3 is built from 11 residues. V was trimmed by 8 bases and J by 4 bases, leaving 9 bases between them. CDR1 MNHNS and CDR2 SASEGT come from the germline V gene. CDR3 sequence (DNA): TGTGCCAGCCGTACGTGGTACGAGCAGTACTTC. It translates to CASRTWYEQYF.

About this clonotype itself: Possible read error: a much larger clone is one base away. V is TRBV30 and J is TRBJ1-2; D might be TRBD1 (5 bases). Per germline, CDR1 GTSNPN and CDR2 SVGIG (reference sequence). The CDR3 consists of 13 residues. The CDR3 coding sequence is TGTGCCTGGAGCGTAGTCGGGGCAGGAGGCTACGCCTTC. Translating it yields CAWSVVGAGGYAF. Drawing the rest from reference TRBV30 and TRBJ1-2, the complete variable domain is SQTIHQWPATLVQPVGSPLSLECTVEGTSNPNLYWYRQAAGRGLQLLFYSVGIGQISSEVPQNLSASRPQDRQFILSSKKLLLSDSGFYLCAWSVVGAGGYAFGSGTRLTVV.

V is TRBV5-4 and J is TRBJ2-7, with 7 bases identical to TRBD1. The CDR3 has 15 amino acids. Germline CDR1 and CDR2: SGHNT and YYREEE (reference sequence). V was clipped by 3 bases and J by 5 bases; unmatched bases: 11. The CDR3 DNA reads as TGTGCCAGCAGCTCCGATCTGACAGGGTATGACGAGCAGTACTTC. Residues: CASSSDLTGYDEQYF.

Many counts were recorded for this clonotype. This chain links TRBV5-6 with TRBJ1-1; D is unresolved. This CDR3 has 14 amino acids. V gave up 5 bases and J gave up 5 bases, with 16 bases separating them. The germline CDR1 and CDR2 sequences are SGHDT and YYEEEE. The CDR3 reads CASSPKGSGTEAFF. As DNA, the CDR3 is TGTGCCAGCAGTCCCAAGGGCTCGGGAACTGAAGCTTTCTTT.

The chain combines TRBV10-3 with TRBJ2-5, with 9 bases matching TRBD2. This CDR3 has 17 residues. CDR1 ENHRY and CDR2 SYGVKD come from the germline V gene. J gave up 4 bases and V 9 bases, and 18 bases lay outside the gene matches. The CDR3 protein is CAIANLNGTSFGETQYF. The CDR3 coding sequence is TGTGCCATTGCAAACCTGAACGGGACTAGCTTCGGAGAGACCCAGTACTTC.

This clonotype was seen ten or more times. The chain links TRBV6-5 to TRBJ1-5; D is unresolved. Trimming left V 5 bases short and J 0 bases short, with 2 bases between. Per the germline V gene, CDR1 is MNHEY and CDR2 is SVGAGI. The CDR3 is 12 residues long. CDR3 region: CASSNSNQPQHF. CDR3 in DNA: TGTGCCAGCAGTAATAGCAATCAGCCCCAGCATTTT.

As regards this clonotype: A read error may explain this, as a much larger clone is one base away. The CDR3 end shows no conserved phenylalanine or tryptophan, and so a read error is likely. The rearrangement uses TRBV7-8 and TRBJ1-1, with D hard to call. The CDR3 consists of 14 residues. CDR1 and CDR2 (germline): SGHVS, FQNEAQ. V was trimmed by 4 bases and J by 4 bases, leaving 13 bases between them. The CDR3: CASSSVGLGTEAFS. Here the CDR3 DNA reads TGTGCCAGCAGCTCCGTTGGGCTTGGCACTGAAGCTTTCTCT.